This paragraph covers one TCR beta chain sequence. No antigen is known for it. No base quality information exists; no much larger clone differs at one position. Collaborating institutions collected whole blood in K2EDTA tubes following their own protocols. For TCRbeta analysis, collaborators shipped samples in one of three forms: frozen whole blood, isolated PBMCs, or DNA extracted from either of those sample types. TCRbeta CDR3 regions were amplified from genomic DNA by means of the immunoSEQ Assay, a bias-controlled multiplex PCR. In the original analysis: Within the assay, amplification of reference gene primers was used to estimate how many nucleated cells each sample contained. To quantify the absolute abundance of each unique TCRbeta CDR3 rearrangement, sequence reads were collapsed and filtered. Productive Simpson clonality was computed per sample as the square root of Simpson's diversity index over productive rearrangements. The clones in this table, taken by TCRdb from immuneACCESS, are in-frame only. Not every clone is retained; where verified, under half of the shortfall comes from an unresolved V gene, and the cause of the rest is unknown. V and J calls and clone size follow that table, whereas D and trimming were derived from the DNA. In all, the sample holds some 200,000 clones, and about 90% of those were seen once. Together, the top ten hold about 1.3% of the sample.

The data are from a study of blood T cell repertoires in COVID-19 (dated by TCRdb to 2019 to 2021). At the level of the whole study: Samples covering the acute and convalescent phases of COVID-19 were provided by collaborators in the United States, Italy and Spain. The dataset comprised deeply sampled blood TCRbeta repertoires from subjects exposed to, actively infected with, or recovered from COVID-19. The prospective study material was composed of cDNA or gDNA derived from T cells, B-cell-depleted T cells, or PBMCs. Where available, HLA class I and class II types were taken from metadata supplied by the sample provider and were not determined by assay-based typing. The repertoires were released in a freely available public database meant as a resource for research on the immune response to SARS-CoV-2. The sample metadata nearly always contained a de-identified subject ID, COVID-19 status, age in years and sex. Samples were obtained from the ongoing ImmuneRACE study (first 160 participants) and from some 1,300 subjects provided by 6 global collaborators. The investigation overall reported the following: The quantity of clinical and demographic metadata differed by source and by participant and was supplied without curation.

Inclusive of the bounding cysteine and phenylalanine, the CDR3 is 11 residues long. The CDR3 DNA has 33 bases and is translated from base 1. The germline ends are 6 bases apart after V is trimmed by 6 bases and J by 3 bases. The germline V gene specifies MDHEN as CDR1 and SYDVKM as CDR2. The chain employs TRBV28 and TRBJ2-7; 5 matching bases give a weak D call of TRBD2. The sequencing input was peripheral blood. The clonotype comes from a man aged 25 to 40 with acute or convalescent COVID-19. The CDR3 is CASRAGYEQYF. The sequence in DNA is TGTGCCAGCAGGGCGGGCTACGAGCAGTACTTC.